This TCR beta chain was retrieved from a study of T cell clonotyping in hematopoietic cell transplantation. Study-wide context: Recipient samples before transplant were obtained post-cytoreduction. Findings and limits, study-wide: CD4 and CD8 repertoire contributions could not be separated without sorting.

Time point described: recipient sample about 28 days before transplant, after cytoreduction. Recipient blood drawn about 28 days pretransplant and days 30, 100, 180 after. Points on this clone: Its specificity is unknown.

Clones were read by immunoSEQ multiplex PCR, and TCRdb kept only the in-frame ones, dropping some. The sample includes under 20,000 clones, roughly 82% of them seen just once. V dropped 3 bases and J dropped 8 bases, with 11 bases sitting between them. The CDR3 length is 13 residues. The germline gives CDR1 LNHDA, CDR2 SQIVND (reference sequence). Source: peripheral blood mononuclear cells, taken before stem cell transplant. The TCR originated in a man in his forties or fifties with acute myeloid leukemia. Some clones in this sample may be carry-over from other donors' samples. The chain is built from TRBV19 and TRBJ2-1; D remains unclear. The CDR3 region has the DNA TGTGCCAGTAGTATGTCGGTGGTCTATGAGCAGTTCTTC. It encodes CASSMSVVYEQFF.